This T cell receptor (beta chain) stems from a study of radiotherapy plus CTLA-4 blockade in lung cancer. About the study: Objective responses were recorded in around 18% of patients, with disease control recorded in 31%.

This CDR3 comprises 14 residues. Between the trimmed V and J ends, which lost 2 bases and 9 bases, there was a span of 17 bases. Germline assignment: CDR1 MDHEN and CDR2 SYDVKM. Assay used: immunoSEQ multiplex PCR; TCRdb lists only in-frame clones, some missing. The table includes about 50,000 clones, almost 85% detected once. Receiving focal radiation plus CTLA-4 blockade with ipilimumab were patients who had chemo-refractory metastatic non-small-cell lung cancer. The clonotype was recovered from a human donor with non-small cell lung cancer whose response to radiotherapy plus ipilimumab could not be evaluated. The specimen comprised peripheral blood, sampled from a patient treated with radiotherapy plus ipilimumab. The chain couples TRBV28 to TRBJ2-7; tentatively, D is TRBD1 (5 bases). In nucleotides, the CDR3 is TGTGCCAGCAGTTTAAACCAGGGTAGTTTTGGGCAGTACTTC. Its translation is CASSLNQGSFGQYF. Complete variable domain (other parts from reference TRBV28 and TRBJ2-7): DVKVTQSSRYLVKRTGEKVFLECVQDMDHENMFWYRQDPGLGLRLIYFSYDVKMKEKGDIPEGYSVSREKKERFSLILESASTNQTSMYLCASSLNQGSFGQYFGPGTRLTVT.